Each of the 14 T cell receptor beta chains below was sequenced from the same sample in a study of T cells expressing NK-cell markers. TCRdb re-called the 5' RACE reads, yielding one record per CDR3 amino acid sequence without DNA. This listing includes about 460,000 distinct CDR3 sequences. The sequenced sample was blood T cells: a sorted CD56 or NKG2C T cell subset, CD4+ or CD8+ T cells, or bulk PBMC T cells (not recorded which). The source of these receptors is a woman in her 50s in good health.

The genes are TRBV3-1 and TRBJ2-1; TCRdb designates TRBD2, a call that cannot be tested without DNA. CDR1 and CDR2 (germline): LGHDT, YNNKEL (reference sequence). The CDR3 extends over 17 amino acids. Here the CDR3 reads CASSQATGRRSYNEQFF.

V is TRBV25-1 and J is TRBJ2-1; TCRdb gives TRBD2 as the D gene, but with no DNA this cannot be confirmed. The germline gives CDR1 MGHDK, CDR2 SYGVNS. The CDR3 is made up of 14 amino acids. CDR3 amino acids: CASSEGARARSKFF.

V usage is TRBV20-1 and J usage is TRBJ2-1; the TCRdb D gene call, TRBD2, has no DNA to confirm it. Germline CDR1 DFQATT, CDR2 SNEGSKA (reference sequence). This CDR3 comprises 14 residues. CDR3: CSAPGRALYNEQFF.

This rearrangement joins TRBV12-3 or TRBV12-4 to TRBJ1-5; with no DNA, the TCRdb D assignment of TRBD1 cannot be verified. The CDR3 consists of 13 residues. CDR3 region: CASKGPRGQPQHF.

The chain carries TRBV5-1 and TRBJ1-2; TCRdb's assignment of TRBD1 cannot be checked, as there is no DNA. CDR3 length: 14 residues. Germline V gene sequence: CDR1 SGHRS, CDR2 YFSETQ. The CDR3 is CASTLGGRHYGYTF.

The chain recombines TRBV14 with TRBJ1-2; no DNA is available, so the TRBD1 call from TCRdb remains unchecked. The CDR3 loop spans 15 amino acids. Germline V gene data show CDR1 as SGHDN and CDR2 as FVKESK. CDR3 region: CASSKAGTGVYGYTF.

The chain combines TRBV7-9 with TRBJ1-3; TCRdb lists TRBD1, though no DNA is available to test this call. There are 16 residues in the CDR3. CDR1 SEHNR and CDR2 FQNEAQ come from the germline V gene (reference sequence). The CDR3 spells CASSATGALQLNTIYF.

The V and J genes are TRBV6-1 and TRBJ2-7; the TRBD1 assignment by TCRdb is unverifiable without DNA. Germline V gene data show CDR1 as MNHNS and CDR2 as SASEGT. The length of the CDR3 is 15 residues. The CDR3 here is CASSAVDSNSYEQYF.

The V and J genes are TRBV5-1 and TRBJ2-3. The length of the CDR3 is 16 residues. Germline CDR1 is SGHRS and CDR2 is YFSETQ. The CDR3: CASSIDRRASTDTQYF.

The rearrangement joins TRBV10-3 to TRBJ1-2. The CDR3 covers 15 residues. Germline assignment: CDR1 ENHRY and CDR2 SYGVKD. This CDR3 is CAISESTAGTYGYTF.

The chain's CDR3 is CTSSPRGRQGTGELFF. The chain is built from TRBV5-1 and TRBJ2-2. The germline V gene has CDR1 SGHRS and CDR2 YFSETQ. The CDR3 has 16 residues.

J is TRBJ2-1 and V is TRBV2. CDR3 length: 16 residues. In germline, CDR1 is SNHLY, CDR2 FYNNEI. CDR3 sequence reads: CASSVIVWLPYNEQFF. Full variable domain (remainder filled in from reference TRBV2 and TRBJ2-1): EPEVTQTPSHQVTQMGQEVILRCVPISNHLYFYWYRQILGQKVEFLVSFYNNEISEKSEIFDDQFSVERPDGSNFTLKIRSTKLEDSAMYFCASSVIVWLPYNEQFFGPGTRLTVL.

This chain uses TRBV12-3 or TRBV12-4 with TRBJ1-1. The CDR3 extends over 14 amino acids. The CDR3 here is CASSLYHPNTEAFF.

The V and J genes are TRBV7-2 and TRBJ1-1. Germline V lookup: CDR1 SGHTA, CDR2 FQGNSA. The CDR3 consists of 15 residues. CDR3: CASSFVASKNTEAFF.